The present entry profiles one T cell receptor (beta chain) with its context. Which antigen it targets is not known. No clone much larger than this one lies a single base away; base qualities are absent. The germline V gene sets CDR1 to SGHAT and CDR2 to FQNNGV. Trimming removed 1 base from V and 2 bases from J; the gene matches leave 3 bases unexplained. Taken from cysteine to phenylalanine, the CDR3 has 17 residues. Of all the DNA, just the CDR3 is kept, 51 bases in frame from base 1. The data derive from a study of blood T cell repertoires in COVID-19 (TCRdb year 2020). Describing the broader study: Samples covering the acute and convalescent phases of COVID-19 were provided by collaborators in the United States, Italy and Spain. The prospective study material was composed of cDNA or gDNA derived from T cells, B-cell-depleted T cells, or PBMCs. The dataset comprised deeply sampled blood TCRbeta repertoires from subjects exposed to, actively infected with, or recovered from COVID-19. The repertoires were made available in a free public database intended to serve as a resource for research on the immune response to SARS-CoV-2. Samples came from the ongoing ImmuneRACE study (first 160 participants) plus 1,254 subjects from 6 global collaborators. The sample metadata nearly always contained a de-identified subject ID, COVID-19 status, age in years and sex. Where available, HLA class I and class II types were obtained from metadata supplied by the sample provider rather than from assay-based typing. Results and caveats for the whole study, not just this receptor: The amount of clinical and demographic metadata varied by source and participant and was provided uncurated.

Another Seattle source contributed samples from volunteer blood donors who had recovered from COVID-19. Whole blood was collected in K2EDTA tubes by collaborating institutions according to the institutions' own protocols. Collaborator samples were shipped for TCRbeta analysis as frozen whole blood, isolated PBMCs, or DNA extracted from either sample type. TCRbeta CDR3 regions were amplified from genomic DNA by means of the immunoSEQ Assay, a bias-controlled multiplex PCR. On the study's bioinformatics: Within the assay, amplification of reference gene primers was used to estimate how many nucleated cells each sample contained. To quantify the absolute abundance of each unique TCRbeta CDR3 rearrangement, sequence reads were collapsed and filtered. Productive Simpson clonality was computed per sample as the square root of Simpson's diversity index over productive rearrangements. Held by TCRdb, this immuneACCESS table contains in-frame sequences only and omits some clones. Under half of the omission traces to an unresolved V gene where checked; the cause of the rest is unknown. D and trimming were read from the DNA, whereas the V and J calls and clone size are those reported in that table. The sample records approximately 200,000 clones, about 86% of which are singletons. More than 2.5% of the sample is held by the ten biggest clonotypes.

The sample taken for sequencing was peripheral blood. The sequence was obtained from a woman aged 25 to 39 who had recovered from COVID-19. The rearranged chain carries TRBV11-2 and TRBJ2-5; 14 middle bases align to TRBD2. This receptor has the CDR3 CASSLGLAGGGQETQYF. The sequenced DNA: TGTGCCAGCAGCTTAGGACTAGCGGGAGGGGGGCAAGAGACCCAGTACTTC.